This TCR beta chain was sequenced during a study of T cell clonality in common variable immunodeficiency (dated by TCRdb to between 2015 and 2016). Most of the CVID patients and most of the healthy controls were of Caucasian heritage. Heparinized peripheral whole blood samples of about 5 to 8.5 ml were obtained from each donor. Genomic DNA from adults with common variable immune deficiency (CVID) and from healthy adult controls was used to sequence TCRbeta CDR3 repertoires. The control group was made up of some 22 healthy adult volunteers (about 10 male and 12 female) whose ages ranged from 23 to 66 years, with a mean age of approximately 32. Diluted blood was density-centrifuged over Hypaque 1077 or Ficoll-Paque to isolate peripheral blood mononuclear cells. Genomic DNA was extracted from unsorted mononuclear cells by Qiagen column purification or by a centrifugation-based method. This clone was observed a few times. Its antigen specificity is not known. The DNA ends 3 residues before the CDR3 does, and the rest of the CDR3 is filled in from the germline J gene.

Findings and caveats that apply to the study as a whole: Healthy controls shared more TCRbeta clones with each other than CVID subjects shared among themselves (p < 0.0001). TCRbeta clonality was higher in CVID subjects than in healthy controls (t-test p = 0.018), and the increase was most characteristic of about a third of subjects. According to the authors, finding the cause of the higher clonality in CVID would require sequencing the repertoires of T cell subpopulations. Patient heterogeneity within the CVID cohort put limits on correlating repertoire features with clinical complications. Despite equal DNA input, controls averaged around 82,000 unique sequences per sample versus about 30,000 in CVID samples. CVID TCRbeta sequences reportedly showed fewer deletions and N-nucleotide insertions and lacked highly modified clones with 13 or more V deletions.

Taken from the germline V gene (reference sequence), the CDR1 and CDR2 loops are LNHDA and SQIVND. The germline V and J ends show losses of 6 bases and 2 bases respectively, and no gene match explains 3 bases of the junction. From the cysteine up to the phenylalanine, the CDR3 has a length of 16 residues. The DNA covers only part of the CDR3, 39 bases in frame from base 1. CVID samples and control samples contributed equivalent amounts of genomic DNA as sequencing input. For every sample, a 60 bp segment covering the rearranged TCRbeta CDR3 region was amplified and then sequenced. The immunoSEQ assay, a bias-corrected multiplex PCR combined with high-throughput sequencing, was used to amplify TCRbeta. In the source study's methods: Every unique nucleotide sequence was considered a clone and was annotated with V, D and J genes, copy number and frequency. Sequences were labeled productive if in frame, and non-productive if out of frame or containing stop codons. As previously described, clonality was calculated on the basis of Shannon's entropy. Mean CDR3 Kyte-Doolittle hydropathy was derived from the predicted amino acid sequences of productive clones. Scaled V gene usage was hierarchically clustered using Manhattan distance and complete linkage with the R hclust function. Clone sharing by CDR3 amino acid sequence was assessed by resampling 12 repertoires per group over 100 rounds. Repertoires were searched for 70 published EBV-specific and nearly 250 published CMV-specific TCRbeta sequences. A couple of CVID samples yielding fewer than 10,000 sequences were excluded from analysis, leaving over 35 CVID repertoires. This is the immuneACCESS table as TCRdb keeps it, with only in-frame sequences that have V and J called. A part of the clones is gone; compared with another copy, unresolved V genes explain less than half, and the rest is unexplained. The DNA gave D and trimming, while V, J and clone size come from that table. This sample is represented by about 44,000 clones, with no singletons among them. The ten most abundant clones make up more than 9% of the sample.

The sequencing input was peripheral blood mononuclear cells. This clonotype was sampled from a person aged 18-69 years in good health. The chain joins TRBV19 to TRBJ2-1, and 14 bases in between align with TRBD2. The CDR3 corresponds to CASRRLAGGTYNEQFF. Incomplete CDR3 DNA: TGTGCCAGTAGGCGACTAGCGGGAGGGACCTACAATGAG.